The clone carrying this T cell receptor beta chain was observed at least ten times. Its matching antigen is unknown. The data originate from a study of blood T cells in healthy people across ages. Findings and caveats of the study: Per million T cells, TCR beta diversity dropped roughly linearly as age increased. The CMV status of each donor remained undetermined, and this could have confounded shifts in expanded clonotypes.

Primed by a sample-barcoded 5' primer and a J-beta primer mix, a second PCR proceeded for 7 to 11 cycles. Via MiXCR, TCRdb re-called the 5' RACE reads, giving one row per CDR3 protein. The sample records approximately 690,000 distinct CDR3 sequences, 40% to 45% being singletons. Trimming left V 0 bases short and J 4 bases short, with 10 bases between. Germline CDR1 is LGHNA and CDR2 is YNFKEQ. This CDR3 has 15 amino acids. This clonotype was obtained from a man older than 75 in good health. The V and J genes are TRBV4-2 and TRBJ1-5, with D unresolved. The sample taken for sequencing was blood. CDR3 loop: CASSQEFTVNQPQHF. The CDR3 nucleotides are TGTGCCAGCAGCCAAGAGTTCACAGTTAATCAGCCCCAGCATTTT.